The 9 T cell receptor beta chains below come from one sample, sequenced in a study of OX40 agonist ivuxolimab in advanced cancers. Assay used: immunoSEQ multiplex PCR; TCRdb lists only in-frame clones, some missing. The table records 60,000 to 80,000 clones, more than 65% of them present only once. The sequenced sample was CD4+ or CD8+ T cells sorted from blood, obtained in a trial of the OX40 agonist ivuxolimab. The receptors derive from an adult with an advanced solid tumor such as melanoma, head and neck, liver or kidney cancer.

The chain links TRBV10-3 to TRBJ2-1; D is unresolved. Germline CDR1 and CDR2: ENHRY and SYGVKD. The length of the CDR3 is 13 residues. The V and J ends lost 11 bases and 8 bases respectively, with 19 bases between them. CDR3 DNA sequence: TGTGCCGTCAACGATGCTCCCACGGATGAGCAGTTCTTC. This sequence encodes CAVNDAPTDEQFF.

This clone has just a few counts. The CDR3 protein is CASSYSTNNEQFF. The DNA for the CDR3 is TGTGCCAGCAGTTACTCCACAAACAATGAGCAGTTCTTC. The rearrangement uses TRBV6-5 and TRBJ2-1; D remains ambiguous. V lost 0 bases, J lost 5 bases, and 5 bases lay in between. The germline CDR1 and CDR2 sequences are MNHEY and SVGAGI. The CDR3 runs to 13 residues.

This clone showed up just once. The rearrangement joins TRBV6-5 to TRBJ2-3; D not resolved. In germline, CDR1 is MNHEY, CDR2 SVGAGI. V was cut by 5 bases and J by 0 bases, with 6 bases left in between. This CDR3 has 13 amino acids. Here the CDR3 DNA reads TGTGCCAGCAGTCAAGGAAGCACAGATACGCAGTATTTT. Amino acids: CASSQGSTDTQYF.

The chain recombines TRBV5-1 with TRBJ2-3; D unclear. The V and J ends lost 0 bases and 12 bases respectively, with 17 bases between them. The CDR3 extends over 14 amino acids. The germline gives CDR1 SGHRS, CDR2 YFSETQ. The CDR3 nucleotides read TGCGCCAGCAGCTTGGATACACGTGGGCAGGCCCAGTATTTT. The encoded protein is CASSLDTRGQAQYF.

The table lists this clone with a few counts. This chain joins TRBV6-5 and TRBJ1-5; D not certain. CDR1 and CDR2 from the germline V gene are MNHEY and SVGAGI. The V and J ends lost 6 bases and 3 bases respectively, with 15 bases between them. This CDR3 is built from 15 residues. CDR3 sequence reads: CASRSRTTPNQPQHF. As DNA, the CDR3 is TGTGCCAGCAGGTCCCGGACCACCCCCAATCAGCCCCAGCATTTT.

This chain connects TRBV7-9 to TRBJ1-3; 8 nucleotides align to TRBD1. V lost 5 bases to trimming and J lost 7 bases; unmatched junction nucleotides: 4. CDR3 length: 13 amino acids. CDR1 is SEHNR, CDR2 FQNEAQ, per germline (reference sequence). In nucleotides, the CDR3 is TGTGCCAGCAGCCAACAGGGGGGGAACACCATATATTTT. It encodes CASSQQGGNTIYF.

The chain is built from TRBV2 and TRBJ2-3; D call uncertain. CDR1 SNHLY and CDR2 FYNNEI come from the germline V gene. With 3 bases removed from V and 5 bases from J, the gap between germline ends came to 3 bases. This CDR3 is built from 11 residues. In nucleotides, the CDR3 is TGTGCCAGCAGTGACCTAGATACGCAGTATTTT. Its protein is CASSDLDTQYF. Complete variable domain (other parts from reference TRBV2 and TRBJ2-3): EPEVTQTPSHQVTQMGQEVILRCVPISNHLYFYWYRQILGQKVEFLVSFYNNEISEKSEIFDDQFSVERPDGSNFTLKIRSTKLEDSAMYFCASSDLDTQYFGPGTRLTVL.

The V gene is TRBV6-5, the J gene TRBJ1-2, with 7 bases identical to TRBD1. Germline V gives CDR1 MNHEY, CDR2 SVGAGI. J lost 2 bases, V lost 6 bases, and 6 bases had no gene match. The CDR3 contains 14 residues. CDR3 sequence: CASSRTGPNYGYTF. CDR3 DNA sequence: TGTGCCAGCAGCCGGACAGGCCCAAACTATGGCTACACCTTC.

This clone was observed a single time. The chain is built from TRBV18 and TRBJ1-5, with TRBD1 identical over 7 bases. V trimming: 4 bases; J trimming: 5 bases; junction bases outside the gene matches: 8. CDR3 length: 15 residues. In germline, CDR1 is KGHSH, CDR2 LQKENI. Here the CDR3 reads CASSRTGVADQPQHF. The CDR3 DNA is TGTGCCAGCTCACGCACAGGGGTTGCTGATCAGCCCCAGCATTTT.